This entry features one T cell receptor (beta chain) sequence. The antigen is undetermined. This specimen comes from a study of T cell responses to AZD1222 COVID-19 vaccine. Whole-study results and caveats: Spike regions recognized by vaccine-associated CD4 TCRs spanned the protein, led by 160-218 and 743-854. Clonal diversity was possibly underestimated, and the donors were mostly white British, with more females. Repertoire sampling occurred only after the peak T cell response. Receipt of two AZD1222 doses was followed by a rise in Spike-specific TCR breadth and depth.

TCRdb's copy holds only in-frame clones and misses some; the assay was immunoSEQ multiplex PCR. The sample has some 120,000 clones; approximately 89% are singletons. The specimen comprised peripheral blood, sampled on day 0 of AZD1222 vaccination. This receptor was taken from an adult in good health.

Here the CDR3 reads CASSVGQGFSGYTF. CDR3 nucleotide sequence: TGTGCCAGCAGCGTAGGACAGGGTTTCAGTGGCTACACCTTC. The chain couples TRBV9 to TRBJ1-2, with 7 bases matching TRBD1. The germline V gene has CDR1 SGDLS and CDR2 YYNGEE. The length of the CDR3 is 14 residues. Trimming took 0 bases from V and 7 from J; bases not matched to a gene: 6. The variable domain in full, with the rest retrieved from reference TRBV9 and TRBJ1-2, is DSGVTQTPKHLITATGQRVTLRCSPRSGDLSVYWYQQSLDQGLQFLIQYYNGEERAKGNILERFSAQQFPDLHSELNLSSLELGDSALYFCASSVGQGFSGYTFGSGTRLTVV.